Presented here are 10 T cell receptor beta chains from one specimen sequenced in a study of shared clonotypes between healthy human individuals (dated by TCRdb to 2018 to 2020). Libraries were prepared through the immunoSEQ multiplex PCR assay. The table was pulled from immuneACCESS by TCRdb, which kept in-frame rearrangements only. Such tables lose some clones; where checked, under half of the loss comes from unresolved V genes, and the rest has no known cause. The sample has around 2,000,000 clones on record, roughly 94% of them singletons. Roughly 0.13% of the sample rests with the top ten. What was sequenced was naive CD4+ T cells sorted from blood. In the paper's terms, the cell subset or site label means: CD45RA+ positively selected. These receptors all come from a man between 18 and 29 years old in good health.

The chain recombines TRBV30 with TRBJ2-1; TRBD2 aligns across 11 bases. The CDR3 runs to 16 residues. With V trimmed by 5 bases and J by 4 bases, 10 bases remained unmatched. Germline CDR1 is GTSNPN and CDR2 is SVGIG (reference sequence). CDR3 nucleotides: TGTGCCTGGGGTCCTCCCCTAGCGGGAGGTTACAATGAGCAGTTCTTC. Its translation is CAWGPPLAGGYNEQFF.

The chain couples TRBV5-1 to TRBJ2-1; either TRBD1 or TRBD2 may supply D (6 bases each). This CDR3 region has 15 residues. From germline, CDR1 is SGHRS and CDR2 YFSETQ. Trimming left V 0 bases short and J 7 bases short, with 14 bases between. DNA for the CDR3: TGCGCCAGCAGCTTGGCGGGGGCCCAGGGGAATGAGCAGTTCTTC. Translating gives CASSLAGAQGNEQFF.

This chain links TRBV7-8 with TRBJ1-6; TRBD1 is a possible D gene (6 bases). CDR3 length: 19 residues. In germline, CDR1 is SGHVS, CDR2 FQNEAQ. The V end lost 1 base, the J end lost 1 base, and 17 bases lay between the germline ends. DNA for the CDR3: TGTGCCAGCAGCTTAGAATCTCAACAGGGTCGGTCCTATAATTCACCCCTCCACTTT. This sequence encodes CASSLESQQGRSYNSPLHF.

Comments on this clone: This could be a read error, since a much larger clone is one nucleotide away. Different DNA sequences within this sample yield the same CDR3. This chain joins TRBV5-1 and TRBJ1-1; 7 nucleotides line up with TRBD1. The J segment lost 5 bases and the V segment lost 2 bases, leaving 0 bases of the junction unmatched. In germline, CDR1 is SGHRS, CDR2 YFSETQ. The CDR3 runs 12 residues. CDR3 nucleotides: TGCGCCAGCAGCTTACAGGGGACTGAAGCTTTCTTT. Amino acids: CASSLQGTEAFF.

The chain has TRBV13 and TRBJ2-1, with TRBD2 matching over 9 bases. J lost 1 base, V lost 1 base, and 2 bases had no gene match. The CDR3 is 16 amino acids. Germline CDR1 and CDR2: PRHDT and FYEKMQ (reference sequence). DNA for the CDR3: TGTGCCAGCAGCTTAGTAGCGGGAGAATCCTACAATGAGCAGTTCTTC. Translating gives CASSLVAGESYNEQFF.

The V call is TRBV18, the J call TRBJ2-4; 9 bases map to TRBD1. The CDR3 covers 17 residues. CDR1 and CDR2 (germline): KGHSH, LQKENI. Trimming at V came to 4 bases and at J to 1 base, leaving 8 bases not matched to a gene. The CDR3 loop is CASSLGTGKSAKNIQYF. The DNA for the CDR3 is TGTGCCAGCTCACTTGGGACAGGGAAGTCGGCCAAAAACATTCAGTACTTC.

The chain couples TRBV14 to TRBJ2-7, with a weak D call TRBD2 (5 bases). Germline CDR1 and CDR2: SGHDN and FVKESK. V was clipped by 0 bases and J by 0 bases, with 12 bases between them. There are 16 residues in the CDR3. CDR3: CASSQEKRFYSYEQYF. The CDR3 DNA follows: TGTGCCAGCAGCCAAGAAAAGCGGTTCTACTCCTACGAGCAGTACTTC.

The J gene is TRBJ2-7, the V gene TRBV5-1, with D hard to call. Germline lookup yields CDR1 SGHRS and CDR2 YFSETQ. Deletions cut 5 bases from V and 3 bases from J, with 9 bases between. This CDR3 has 12 amino acids. CDR3: CASSWNNYEQYF. The CDR3 nucleotides read TGCGCCAGCAGTTGGAACAACTACGAGCAGTACTTC.

V gene TRBV5-1 combines with J gene TRBJ1-1; D is ambiguous. The germline V gene encodes CDR1 SGHRS and CDR2 YFSETQ. The CDR3 length is 14 residues. V lost 3 bases and J lost 0, with 9 bases in between. The CDR3 reads CASSSDGMNTEAFF. The CDR3 DNA reads TGCGCCAGCAGCTCAGACGGCATGAACACTGAAGCTTTCTTT.

The chain has TRBV7-2 and TRBJ2-3; no clear D. CDR3 length: 14 amino acids. Trimming removed 4 bases at V and 0 bases at J, with 8 bases between. CDR1 is SGHTA, CDR2 FQGNSA, per germline. The CDR3 here is CASSSPPSTDTQYF. The CDR3 coding sequence is TGTGCCAGCAGCTCCCCGCCCAGCACAGATACGCAGTATTTT.